This entry lists 6 T cell receptor beta chains sequenced from one sample in a study of blood T cell repertoires in COVID-19. Sequenced by immunoSEQ multiplex PCR; TCRdb stores in-frame clones only, minus some. The repertoire holds 350,000 to 550,000 clones, with around 89% as singletons. The sequencing sample was made of peripheral blood. The receptors derive from a woman under 40 with acute or convalescent COVID-19.

This clone was counted between two and nine times. V and J are TRBV6-5 and TRBJ2-1; 7 bases line up with TRBD1. This CDR3 is 15 amino acids long. CDR1 MNHEY and CDR2 SVGAGI come from the germline V gene. Trimming took 10 bases from V and 6 from J; bases not matched to a gene: 15. The CDR3 DNA follows: TGTGCCAAGACTCGGGACAGTCAAGGGGGCAATGAGCAGTTCTTC. Translated, it gives CAKTRDSQGGNEQFF.

The chain has TRBV19 and TRBJ1-4; D is unresolved. The CDR3 contains 12 residues. The V gene lost 10 bases and the J gene lost 4 bases, with 10 bases spanning the gap. In germline, CDR1 is LNHDA, CDR2 SQIVND (reference sequence). CDR3: CATGQYNEKLFF. The CDR3 coding sequence is TGTGCCACTGGGCAGTATAATGAAAAACTGTTTTTT.

The V and J genes are TRBV29-1 and TRBJ2-7; TRBD1 matches at 7 bases. CDR3 length: 12 amino acids. J was trimmed by 3 bases and V by 7 bases; bases with no gene match: 6. Germline lookup yields CDR1 SQVTM and CDR2 ANQGSEA. CDR3 nucleotides: TGCAGCGCGGGCAGGGGGAGCTACGAGCAGTACTTC. Residues: CSAGRGSYEQYF.

V and J are TRBV12-3 or TRBV12-4 and TRBJ1-2; 7 bases map to TRBD1. V gave up 7 bases and J gave up 6 bases; unmatched junction bases: 8. The CDR3 consists of 13 residues. The CDR3, as DNA: TGTGCCAGCACTCTGACAGGGCCTCATGGCTACACCTTC. It translates to CASTLTGPHGYTF.

The rearrangement joins TRBV4-1 to TRBJ2-5; a possible D gene is TRBD2 (6 bases). Germline values: CDR1 MGHRA, CDR2 YSYEKL. Trimming removed 5 bases at V and 5 bases at J, with 12 bases between. The CDR3 has 13 residues. CDR3 in amino acids: CASSGVGGETQYF. The CDR3 bases are TGCGCCAGCAGCGGAGTTGGAGGGGAGACCCAGTACTTC.

The V gene is TRBV7-9, the J gene TRBJ2-2; TRBD2 is a possible D gene (5 bases). Germline V gene lookup returns CDR1 SEHNR and CDR2 FQNEAQ (reference sequence). Trimming took off 6 bases at V and 6 bases at J, with 14 bases between the two ends. The CDR3 covers 14 residues. CDR3 region: CASRETSLAGELFF. DNA for the CDR3: TGTGCCAGCAGGGAAACTAGTTTAGCCGGGGAGCTGTTTTTT.